The 5 T cell receptor beta chains listed next were all sequenced from one sample in a study of T-cell reconstitution after alpha-beta-depleted transplantation in children. Unique molecular identifiers were built into the TCRbeta library. MiXCR was run by TCRdb on the PCR reads, yielding one entry per CDR3 protein. In the table there are 90,000 to 130,000 distinct CDR3 sequences, 5.5% to 6.5% of which are singletons. Sequencing used PBMCs, mostly from graft donor cells, obtained 360 days after TCRalphabeta/CD19-depleted stem cell transplant. All receptors derive from a male patient between 2 and 15 years old who had a stem cell transplant for acute lymphoblastic leukemia, so the T cells may come from the graft donor.

This clonotype was detected a few times. V is TRBV19 and J is TRBJ2-1, with 13 bases aligning to TRBD2. Looked up from germline, CDR1 is LNHDA and CDR2 is SQIVND (reference sequence). The V and J ends lost 6 bases and 6 bases, in that order; junction bases with no gene match: 5. This CDR3 is 15 amino acids long. The CDR3 DNA follows: TGTGCCAGTAGACCTGGGACTAGCGGGATCAATGAGCAGTTCTTC. This gives the protein CASRPGTSGINEQFF.

The genes are TRBV29-1 and TRBJ1-2, with 9 bases identical to TRBD1. The CDR3 consists of 13 residues. V lost 6 bases, J lost 8 bases, and 10 bases stayed unmatched. Germline V gene data show CDR1 as SQVTM and CDR2 as ANQGSEA. In DNA form, the CDR3 reads TGCAGCGTCGTGAACAGGGGGCGCGGGGGCTACACCTTC. Protein product: CSVVNRGRGGYTF.

The table lists this clonotype with many counts. V is TRBV6-2 or TRBV6-3 and J is TRBJ2-7; D may be TRBD1 (5 bases). This CDR3 contains 12 residues. Germline assignment: CDR1 MNHEY and CDR2 SVGEGT. V lost 4 bases to trimming and J lost 2 bases, with 6 bases between them. The CDR3 is CASSWTTYEQYF. As DNA, the CDR3 is TGTGCCAGCAGTTGGACAACCTACGAGCAGTACTTC.

The rearrangement joins TRBV27 to TRBJ1-1, with D unresolved. The germline V and J ends were trimmed by 9 bases and 5 bases, with 10 bases remaining between them. The CDR3 runs 11 residues. Germline-derived CDR1 and CDR2 are MNHEY and SMNVEV (reference sequence). In DNA, the CDR3 is TGTGCCAGTCAGAAGGGAACTGAAGCTTTCTTT. It codes for CASQKGTEAFF.

In its sample, this clonotype was seen many times. This CDR3 is CSVPWGGVPNTGELFF. The CDR3 DNA reads as TGCAGTGTCCCCTGGGGGGGAGTACCCAACACCGGGGAGCTGTTTTTT. The chain has TRBV20-1 and TRBJ2-2, with 7 bases fitting TRBD2. CDR1 DFQATT and CDR2 SNEGSKA come from the germline V gene (reference sequence). J gave up 2 bases and V 7 bases, and 13 bases lay outside the gene matches. The CDR3 contains 16 residues.